This TCR beta chain was identified in a study of T cells in Graves' hyperthyroidism and ophthalmopathy. Study details: The blood sample was taken at first diagnosis, before treatment began.

Findings of the study overall: Model-based prediction identified ophthalmopathy a median approximately 6.2 months prior to its onset.

Germline CDR1 is DFQATT and CDR2 is SNEGSKA (reference sequence). V gave up 1 base and J gave up 5 bases; unmatched junction bases: 6. The CDR3 loop spans 15 amino acids. From RNA transcripts, TCR beta CDR3 regions were amplified. The TCR CDR3 first-round RT-PCR relied on the HTBI primer set. One entry per CDR3 protein results from TCRdb running MiXCR on the multiplex PCR reads. Counted here are a few hundred thousand distinct CDR3 sequences, approximately 15% occurring once; the ten biggest clones make up 5% to 6.5%. This clonotype appeared many times. Its target is not known. The authors obtained PBMCs from 7.5 to 10 ml of fresh peripheral blood.

The rearrangement uses TRBV20-1 and TRBJ1-1; 11 nucleotides line up with TRBD1. The sequence derives from a woman aged 18-30 years with Graves' hyperthyroidism. Input material: blood. CDR3 coding DNA: TGCAGTGCTAGAGCCGGGACAGGGGGTCGGACTGAAGCTTTCTTT. Translated, it gives CSARAGTGGRTEAFF.